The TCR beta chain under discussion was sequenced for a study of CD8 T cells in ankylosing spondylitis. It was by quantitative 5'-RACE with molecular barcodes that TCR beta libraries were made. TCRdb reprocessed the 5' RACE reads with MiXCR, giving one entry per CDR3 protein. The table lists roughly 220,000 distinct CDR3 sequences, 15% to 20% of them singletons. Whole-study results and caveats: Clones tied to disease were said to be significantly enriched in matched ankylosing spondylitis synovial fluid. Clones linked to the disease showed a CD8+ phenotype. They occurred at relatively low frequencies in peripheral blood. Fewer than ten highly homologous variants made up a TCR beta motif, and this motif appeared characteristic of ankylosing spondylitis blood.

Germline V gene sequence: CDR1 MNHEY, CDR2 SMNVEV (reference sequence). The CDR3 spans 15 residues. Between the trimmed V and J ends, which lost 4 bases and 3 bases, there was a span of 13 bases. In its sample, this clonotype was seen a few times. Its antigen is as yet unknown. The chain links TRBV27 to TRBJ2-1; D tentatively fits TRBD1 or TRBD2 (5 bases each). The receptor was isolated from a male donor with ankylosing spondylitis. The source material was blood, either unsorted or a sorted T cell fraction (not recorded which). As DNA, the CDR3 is TGTGCCAGCAGTTCGTCGGGACCTCGCTACAATGAGCAGTTCTTC. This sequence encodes CASSSSGPRYNEQFF.